Listed here is a single T cell receptor (beta chain). The data were obtained in a study of patients and donors after allogeneic stem cell transplantation. MiXCR was run by TCRdb on the RT-PCR reads, yielding one entry per CDR3 protein. The table lists about 72,000 distinct CDR3 sequences, about 30% of them singletons. Germline V gene data show CDR1 as SGHRS and CDR2 as YFSETQ. The CDR3 spans 14 residues. With 4 bases removed from V and 2 bases from J, the gap between germline ends came to 11 bases. The sample taken for sequencing was blood, either unsorted or a sorted T cell fraction (not recorded which). The receptor was derived from a human donor who was either an allogeneic HSCT recipient or a stem cell or donor lymphocyte infusion donor (not recorded which). It is not recorded whose cells these are; they may come from a transplant donor. The chain links TRBV5-1 to TRBJ2-3; maybe TRBD2 (5 bases). The CDR3 reads CASSPGMVTDTQYF. The CDR3 DNA reads as TGCGCCAGCAGCCCCGGGATGGTCACAGATACGCAGTATTTT.